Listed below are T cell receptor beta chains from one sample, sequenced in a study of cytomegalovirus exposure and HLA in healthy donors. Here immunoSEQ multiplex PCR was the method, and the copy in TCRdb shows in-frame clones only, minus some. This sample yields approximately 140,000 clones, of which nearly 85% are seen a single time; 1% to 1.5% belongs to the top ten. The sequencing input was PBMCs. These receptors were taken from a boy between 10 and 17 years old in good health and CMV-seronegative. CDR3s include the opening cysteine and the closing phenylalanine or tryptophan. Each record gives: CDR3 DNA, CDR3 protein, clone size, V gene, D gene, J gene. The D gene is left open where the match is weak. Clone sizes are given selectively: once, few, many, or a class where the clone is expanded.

TGTGCCAGCAGCTTAAGAGGACAGGGGTCAGAGACCCAGTACTTC CASSLRGQGSETQYF - TRBV5-4 TRBD1 TRBJ2-5
TGTGCCACCAGCAGAGTGAGTGGGGGCGCGGACGGCTACACCTTC CATSRVSGGADGYTF once TRBV15 - TRBJ1-2
TGTGCCAGCAGCTTAGGGAGAAATCAGCCCCAGCATTTT CASSLGRNQPQHF - TRBV5-6 - TRBJ1-5
TGCGCCAGCAGCCAAGCCGGGACTAGCGGGAGGATAGATACGCAGTATTTT CASSQAGTSGRIDTQYF once TRBV4-1 TRBD2 TRBJ2-3
TGCGCCAGCAGCTTGGGGCAGGGGGTTCAGCCCCAGCATTTT CASSLGQGVQPQHF - TRBV5-1 TRBD1 TRBJ1-5
TGTGCCAGCAGTGCGGGGACTAGCGTCGAGCAGTTCTTC CASSAGTSVEQFF - TRBV6-4 TRBD2 TRBJ2-1
TGCGCCAGCAGCTCTAGCGGAAACACCGGGGAGCTGTTTTTT CASSSSGNTGELFF - TRBV5-1 TRBD2 TRBJ2-2
TGTGCCAGCAGCCTTAGGACAGGGAATAGCGTCGCAGATACGCAGTATTTT CASSLRTGNSVADTQYF few TRBV14 TRBD1 TRBJ2-3
TGTGCCAGCAGCTTCCTGACTAGCGGGTCCAACGAGCAGTACTTC CASSFLTSGSNEQYF - TRBV7-2 TRBD2 TRBJ2-7
TGCAGCGTTGTTGTTAGCGGGAGTAGGGCAGATACGCAGTATTTT CSVVVSGSRADTQYF - TRBV29-1 TRBD2 TRBJ2-3
TGTGCCAGCAGCCGGGACAGGGTCACCGGGGAGCTGTTTTTT CASSRDRVTGELFF once TRBV11-3 TRBD1 TRBJ2-2
TGTGCCAGCAGTGAAGGGGGAACGGGGGTCCTGACTTTC CASSEGGTGVLTF - TRBV2 - TRBJ2-6
TGTGCCAGCAGCGTAAGCCCCGTTGGGAGATACGAGCAGTACTTC CASSVSPVGRYEQYF once TRBV9 - TRBJ2-7
TGTGCCAGCAGTCCAGACAGGGGGCGAGCCAGCTCCTACGAGCAGTACTTC CASSPDRGRASSYEQYF - TRBV28 TRBD1 TRBJ2-7
TGTGCCAGCAGCTTAGGAGGCAGTGGATATGGCTACACCTTC CASSLGGSGYGYTF - TRBV7-9 - TRBJ1-2
TGCGCCAGCAGCTCCCTAGCGGGGGAAGAGACCCAGTACTTC CASSSLAGEETQYF - TRBV5-1 TRBD2 TRBJ2-5
TGTGCCTGGAGTGTAGGACAGGCGAGCTCCTACGAGCAGTACTTC CAWSVGQASSYEQYF - TRBV30 TRBD1 TRBJ2-7
TGTGCCAGCCTGATAGCGGGAGGGCCGGGGGAGACCCAGTACTTC CASLIAGGPGETQYF - TRBV25-1 TRBD2 TRBJ2-5
TGTGCCAGCAGCTTAGGAGGGACTAGCGGTAGCTCCTACGAGCAGTACTTC CASSLGGTSGSSYEQYF - TRBV7-9 TRBD2 TRBJ2-7
TGTGCCAGCAGCCCAGACAGGGATATAGATACGCAGTATTTT CASSPDRDIDTQYF few TRBV6-5 TRBD1 TRBJ2-3
TGTGCCAGCAATCTTTACGGGGGGCCTAATGAAAAACTGTTTTTT CASNLYGGPNEKLFF - TRBV27 - TRBJ1-4
TGTGCCAGTAGTATACAGGGGTTCAACGAGCAGTACTTC CASSIQGFNEQYF - TRBV19 - TRBJ2-7
TGTGCCAGCAGCGTGGGACAGGGGAACCCCTACGAGCAGTACTTC CASSVGQGNPYEQYF - TRBV5-6 TRBD1 TRBJ2-7
TGTGCCAGCAGCCCGCAACGTCGGACAGGAGGACGTTTTTGTCAGCCCCAGCATTTT CASSPQRRTGGRFCQPQHF - TRBV7-9 TRBD1 TRBJ1-5
TGTGCCTGGAGTGTCCCGGGAGCGGGCACAGATACGCAGTATTTT CAWSVPGAGTDTQYF - TRBV30 - TRBJ2-3
TGTGCCAGCAGCCAAGCGGGGGTGGGAAACACCGGGGAGCTGTTTTTT CASSQAGVGNTGELFF - TRBV4-2 - TRBJ2-2
TGTGCCAGCAGAGGACAGGGGAAGAACGAGCAGTACTTC CASRGQGKNEQYF - TRBV6-5 TRBD1 TRBJ2-7
TGTGCCAGCAGTGAGACGGACAGGGAGTATGGCTACACCTTC CASSETDREYGYTF - TRBV2 TRBD1 TRBJ1-2
TGTGCCTGGAGTGTAGTACAGGGATACGAGCAGTACTTC CAWSVVQGYEQYF - TRBV30 - TRBJ2-7
TGTGCCAGCAGTTCAGCAGATACGCAGTATTTT CASSSADTQYF - TRBV27 - TRBJ2-3
TGCGCCAGCAGCCAAGGCCAGTGGGGCGGCTACACCTTC CASSQGQWGGYTF few TRBV4-1 - TRBJ1-2
TGTGCCTTGAGTAACAGAGATGGAAACACCATATATTTT CALSNRDGNTIYF - TRBV30 - TRBJ1-3
TGTGCCAGCAGTTACTCGTCCGTAACCGGGGAGCTGTTTTTT CASSYSSVTGELFF - TRBV6-5 - TRBJ2-2
TGTGCCAGCAGTCAGCTAGGGAACACCGGGGAGCTGTTTTTT CASSQLGNTGELFF - TRBV7-9 - TRBJ2-2
TGTGCCAGCAGTGAGGAATGGGACAGGGGGGTAAATGACTATGGCTACACCTTC CASSEEWDRGVNDYGYTF - TRBV2 TRBD1 TRBJ1-2
TGTGCCAGCAGCCAACAGAGTGGATTCGCCTACGAGCAGTACTTC CASSQQSGFAYEQYF - TRBV7-6 - TRBJ2-7
TGTGCCAGCAGCTTACAGGGGCGGAATGAGCAGTTCTTC CASSLQGRNEQFF - TRBV13 - TRBJ2-1
TGTGCCAGCAGCCCAAATAGCGGGAGTTTTCCCTACGAGCAGTACTTC CASSPNSGSFPYEQYF - TRBV9 TRBD2 TRBJ2-7
TGTGCCAGCAGCTTATTGCGAGGTCCGAATGAAAAACTGTTTTTT CASSLLRGPNEKLFF few TRBV7-8 - TRBJ1-4
TGCAGCGTCGGGACTAGCGGGGACTACAATGAGCAGTTCTTC CSVGTSGDYNEQFF - TRBV29-1 TRBD2 TRBJ2-1
TGTGCCAGCATCCCGGGGGATAGCTCCTACAATGAGCAGTTCTTC CASIPGDSSYNEQFF few TRBV11-1 - TRBJ2-1
TGCGCCAGCAGCCCGGGGACTAGCGGGTTTCAAGAGACCCAGTACTTC CASSPGTSGFQETQYF - TRBV5-1 TRBD2 TRBJ2-5
TGCGCCAGCAGCCTCGGACAGGGGGCCTACGAGCAGTACTTC CASSLGQGAYEQYF - TRBV5-1 TRBD1 TRBJ2-7
TGCGCCAGCAGCTTATACACAGATACGCAGTATTTT CASSLYTDTQYF - TRBV5-1 - TRBJ2-3
TGTGCCAGCAGCCCGTGGACAGGGGGGAATGAGCAGTTCTTC CASSPWTGGNEQFF - TRBV7-2 TRBD1 TRBJ2-1
TGTGCCAGCAGTGACCTTGAGAAGAGGAGCAATCAGCCCCAGCATTTT CASSDLEKRSNQPQHF - TRBV2 - TRBJ1-5
TGTGCCAGCAGTTACTCTAGATATGCCTCAGTACAGGGCTACACCTTC CASSYSRYASVQGYTF - TRBV6-5 - TRBJ1-2
TGTGCCAGCAGCCCAGGGGGGAGTGAGCAGTTCTTC CASSPGGSEQFF once TRBV5-4 - TRBJ2-1
TGTGCCAGCAGCCCAGGTTTGGCAGGGGCTGGAAACACCATATATTTT CASSPGLAGAGNTIYF - TRBV5-5 - TRBJ1-3
TGTGCCAGCAGTGAGGCAGGCCGAAATCAGCCCCAGCATTTT CASSEAGRNQPQHF - TRBV2 - TRBJ1-5
TGCGCCAGCAGCCAAGGCGGCTCCAATGAGCAGTTCTTC CASSQGGSNEQFF - TRBV4-1 - TRBJ2-1
TGTGCCAGCAGTTTGCCGACAGGGTTGAACACTGAAGCTTTCTTT CASSLPTGLNTEAFF - TRBV28 TRBD1 TRBJ1-1
TGTGCCAGCAGCTCAAGGGGACAGGGATCGTACGAGCAGTACTTC CASSSRGQGSYEQYF - TRBV6-5 TRBD1 TRBJ2-7
TGCGCCAGCAGCCAAGATGTAGGGACAGTTACAGATACGCAGTATTTT CASSQDVGTVTDTQYF once TRBV4-3 TRBD1 TRBJ2-3
TGTGCCAGCAGCTTCTACGGACTAGCGGGACTCAACAATGAGCAGTTCTTC CASSFYGLAGLNNEQFF - TRBV5-6 TRBD2 TRBJ2-1
TGTGCCAGCAGCTCACGAGATCCAAGAGAAGGCTACACCTTC CASSSRDPREGYTF - TRBV9 - TRBJ1-2
TGCGCCAGCAGCTTGTTCGTAGGGACTACCTACAATGAGCAGTTCTTC CASSLFVGTTYNEQFF - TRBV5-1 TRBD2 TRBJ2-1
TGCAGCGTTGAGGTAGAGCGGGAGTGGGAGATGGATGAGCAGTTCTTC CSVEVEREWEMDEQFF - TRBV29-1 TRBD2 TRBJ2-1